This is a list of T cell receptor beta chains from one sample in a study of vaccination and CD4 T cells after COVID-19. The antigens these receptors bind are not known. MiXCR was run by TCRdb on the PCR reads, yielding one entry per CDR3 protein. The table shows 20,000 to 30,000 distinct CDR3 sequences, with roughly 65% occurring only once. The source was CD4+ T cells from blood, cultured in vitro, collected after SARS-CoV-2 vaccination. The receptors shown here come from a human donor who received a COVID-19 vaccine. CDR3s include the opening cysteine and the closing phenylalanine or tryptophan. The D gene is left open where the match is weak. The size field is filled for only some rows; it gives once, few, many or a size class.

j_call clone_size v_call d_call cdr3_aa cdr3_nt
TRBJ2-2 NA TRBV7-8 NA CASSLDGSGGANTGELFF TGTGCCAGCAGCTTAGACGGGTCCGGGGGCGCGAACACCGGGGAGCTGTTTTTT
TRBJ1-2 few TRBV20-1 NA CSAPKQINYGYTF TGCAGTGCTCCGAAACAGATTAACTATGGCTACACCTTC
TRBJ1-2 NA TRBV5-1 NA CASSLEFTGLGGYTF TGCGCCAGCAGCTTGGAATTTACAGGGCTTGGGGGCTACACCTTC
TRBJ2-7 NA TRBV7-2 TRBD2 CASSLGLAGVEEQYF TGTGCCAGCAGCCTGGGACTAGCGGGGGTAGAGGAGCAGTACTTC
TRBJ1-2 NA TRBV20-1 TRBD1 CSARLKGARYGYTF TGCAGTGCTAGATTAAAGGGGGCTCGGTATGGCTACACCTTC
TRBJ1-2 NA TRBV6-1 NA CASSEVQGYGYTF TGTGCCAGCAGTGAAGTTCAGGGCTATGGCTACACCTTC
TRBJ2-5 few TRBV7-8 TRBD2 CASSLAPLAGGQETQYF TGTGCCAGCAGCTTAGCCCCACTAGCGGGGGGGCAAGAGACCCAGTACTTC
TRBJ1-2 NA TRBV9 NA CASSVAAYGYTF TGTGCCAGCAGCGTGGCGGCTTATGGCTACACCTTC
TRBJ2-2 few TRBV7-2 NA CASSPRRDTGELFF TGTGCCAGCAGCCCCCGTAGGGACACCGGGGAGCTGTTTTTT
TRBJ2-7 NA TRBV7-2 NA CASSPRSLSSYEQYF TGTGCCAGCAGCCCCAGATCCTTAAGCTCCTACGAGCAGTACTTC
TRBJ1-2 NA TRBV13 NA CASSLRGAYGYTF TGTGCCAGCAGCTTACGGGGGGCCTATGGCTACACCTTC
TRBJ1-6 few TRBV11-3 NA CASSLDWNSPLHF TGTGCCAGCAGCTTAGATTGGAATTCACCCCTCCACTTT
TRBJ1-1 few TRBV6-1 TRBD1 CASSLDRASTEAFF TGTGCCAGCAGCCTCGACAGGGCGAGCACTGAAGCTTTCTTT
TRBJ1-2 NA TRBV11-3 NA CASSLGQTGFNYGYTF TGTGCCAGCAGCTTAGGGCAGACAGGATTTAACTATGGCTACACCTTC
TRBJ2-5 NA TRBV10-3 TRBD2 CAISVLAGEKETQYF TGTGCCATCAGTGTCTTAGCGGGGGAGAAAGAGACCCAGTACTTC
TRBJ1-2 once TRBV2 NA CASSANRDPLYGYTF TGTGCCAGCAGTGCCAACAGGGATCCTCTCTATGGCTACACCTTC
TRBJ1-6 NA TRBV30 NA CAWSVPSGSNNSPLHF TGTGCCTGGAGTGTACCTTCGGGGAGTAATAATTCACCCCTCCACTTT